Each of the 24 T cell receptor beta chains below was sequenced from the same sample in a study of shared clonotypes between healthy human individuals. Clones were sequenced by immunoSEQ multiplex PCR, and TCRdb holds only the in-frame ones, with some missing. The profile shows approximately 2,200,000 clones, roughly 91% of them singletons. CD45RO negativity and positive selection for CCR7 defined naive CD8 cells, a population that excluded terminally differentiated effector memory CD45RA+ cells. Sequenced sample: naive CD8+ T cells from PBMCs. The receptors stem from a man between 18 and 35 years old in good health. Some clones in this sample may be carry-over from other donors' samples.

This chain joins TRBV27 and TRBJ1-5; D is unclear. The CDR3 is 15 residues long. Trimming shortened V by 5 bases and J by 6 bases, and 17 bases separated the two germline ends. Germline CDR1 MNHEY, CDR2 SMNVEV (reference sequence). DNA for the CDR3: TGTGCCAGCAGTCCCAGCCTTTCCTGGGGTCAGCCCCAGCATTTT. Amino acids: CASSPSLSWGQPQHF.

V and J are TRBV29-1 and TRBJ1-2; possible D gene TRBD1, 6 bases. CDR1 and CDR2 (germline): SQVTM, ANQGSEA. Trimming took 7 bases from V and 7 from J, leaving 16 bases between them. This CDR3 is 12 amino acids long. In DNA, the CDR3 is TGCAGCGCCTGGGACATCCAGAGTGGCTACACCTTC. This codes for CSAWDIQSGYTF.

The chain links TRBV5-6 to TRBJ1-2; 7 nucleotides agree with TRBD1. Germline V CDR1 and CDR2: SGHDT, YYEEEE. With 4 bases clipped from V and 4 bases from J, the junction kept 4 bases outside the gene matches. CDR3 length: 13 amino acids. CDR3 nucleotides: TGTGCCAGCAGCGAGGGACAGCTCTATGGCTACACCTTC. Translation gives CASSEGQLYGYTF.

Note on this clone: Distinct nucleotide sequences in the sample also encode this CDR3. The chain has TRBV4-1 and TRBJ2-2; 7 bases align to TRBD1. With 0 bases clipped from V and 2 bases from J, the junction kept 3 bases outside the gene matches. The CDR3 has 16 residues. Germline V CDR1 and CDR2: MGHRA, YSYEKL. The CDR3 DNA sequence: TGCGCCAGCAGCCAAGAAGGGACAGTCAACACCGGGGAGCTGTTTTTT. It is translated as CASSQEGTVNTGELFF.

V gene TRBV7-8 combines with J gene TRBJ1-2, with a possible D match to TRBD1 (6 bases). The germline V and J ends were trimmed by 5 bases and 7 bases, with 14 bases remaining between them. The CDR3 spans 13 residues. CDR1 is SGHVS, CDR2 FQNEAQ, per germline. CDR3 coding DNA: TGTGCCAGCAGCCGACAGGTTTCTTCTGGCTACACCTTC. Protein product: CASSRQVSSGYTF. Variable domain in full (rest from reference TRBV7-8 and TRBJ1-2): GAGVSQSPRYKVAKRGQDVALRCDPISGHVSLFWYQQALGQGPEFLTYFQNEAQLDKSGLPSDRFFAERPEGSVSTLKIQRTQQEDSAVYLCASSRQVSSGYTFGSGTRLTVV.

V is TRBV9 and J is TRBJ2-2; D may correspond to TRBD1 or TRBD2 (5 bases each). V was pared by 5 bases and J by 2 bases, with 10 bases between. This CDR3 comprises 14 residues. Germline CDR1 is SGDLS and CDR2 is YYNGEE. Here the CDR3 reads CASRGDFNTGELFF. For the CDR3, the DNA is TGTGCCAGCAGGGGGGATTTTAACACCGGGGAGCTGTTTTTT.

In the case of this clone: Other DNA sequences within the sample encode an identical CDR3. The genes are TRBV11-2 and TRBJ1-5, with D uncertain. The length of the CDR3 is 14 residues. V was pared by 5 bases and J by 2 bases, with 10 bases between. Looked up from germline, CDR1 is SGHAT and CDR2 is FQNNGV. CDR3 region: CASSPGWGNQPQHF. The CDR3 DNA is TGTGCCAGCAGCCCGGGCTGGGGCAATCAGCCCCAGCATTTT.

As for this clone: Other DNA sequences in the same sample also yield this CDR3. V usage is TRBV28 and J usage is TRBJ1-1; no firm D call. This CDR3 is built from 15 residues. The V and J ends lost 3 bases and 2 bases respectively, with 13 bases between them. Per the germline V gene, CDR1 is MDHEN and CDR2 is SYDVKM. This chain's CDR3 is CASSLYRGLNTEAFF. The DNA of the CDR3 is TGTGCCAGCAGTTTGTATCGAGGCCTCAACACTGAAGCTTTCTTT. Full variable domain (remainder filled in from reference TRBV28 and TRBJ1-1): DVKVTQSSRYLVKRTGEKVFLECVQDMDHENMFWYRQDPGLGLRLIYFSYDVKMKEKGDIPEGYSVSREKKERFSLILESASTNQTSMYLCASSLYRGLNTEAFFGQGTRLTVV.

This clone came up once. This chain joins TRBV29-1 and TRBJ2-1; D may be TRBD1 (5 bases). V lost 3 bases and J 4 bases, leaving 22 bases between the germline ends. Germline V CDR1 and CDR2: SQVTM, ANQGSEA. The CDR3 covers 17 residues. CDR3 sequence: CSVDGFLRTDKYNEQFF. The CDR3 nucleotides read TGCAGCGTTGATGGGTTCTTAAGGACGGACAAATACAATGAGCAGTTCTTC.

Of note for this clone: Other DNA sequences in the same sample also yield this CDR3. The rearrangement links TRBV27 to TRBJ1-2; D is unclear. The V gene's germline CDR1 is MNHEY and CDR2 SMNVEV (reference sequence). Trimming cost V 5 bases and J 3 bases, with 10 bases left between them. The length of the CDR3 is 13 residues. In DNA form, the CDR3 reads TGTGCCAGCAGTCCAGGACCGGACTATGGCTACACCTTC. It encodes CASSPGPDYGYTF.

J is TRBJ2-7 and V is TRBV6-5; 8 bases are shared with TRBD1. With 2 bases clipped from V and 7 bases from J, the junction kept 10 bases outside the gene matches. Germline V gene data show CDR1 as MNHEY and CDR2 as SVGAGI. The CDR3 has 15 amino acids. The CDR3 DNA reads TGTGCCAGCAGTTACGGCCGGACAGGGATGCGGGAGCAGTACTTC. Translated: CASSYGRTGMREQYF.

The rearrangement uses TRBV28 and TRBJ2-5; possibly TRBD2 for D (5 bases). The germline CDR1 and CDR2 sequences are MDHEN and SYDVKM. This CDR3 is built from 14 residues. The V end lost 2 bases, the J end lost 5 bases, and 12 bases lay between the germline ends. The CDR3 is CASSLVEGVETQYF. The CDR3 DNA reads TGTGCCAGCAGTTTAGTCGAGGGAGTGGAGACCCAGTACTTC.

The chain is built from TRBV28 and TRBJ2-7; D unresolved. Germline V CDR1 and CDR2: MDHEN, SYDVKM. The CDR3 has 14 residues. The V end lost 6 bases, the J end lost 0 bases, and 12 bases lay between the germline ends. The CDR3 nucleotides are TGTGCCAGCAGCTCCCGCACAAGCTCCTACGAGCAGTACTTC. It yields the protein CASSSRTSSYEQYF.

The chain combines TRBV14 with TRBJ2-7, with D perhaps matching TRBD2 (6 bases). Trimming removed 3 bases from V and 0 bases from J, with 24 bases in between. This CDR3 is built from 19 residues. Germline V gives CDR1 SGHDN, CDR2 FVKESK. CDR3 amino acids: CASSHPPKGDAGSSYEQYF. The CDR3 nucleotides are TGTGCCAGCAGCCACCCGCCCAAGGGCGACGCGGGGAGCTCCTACGAGCAGTACTTC.

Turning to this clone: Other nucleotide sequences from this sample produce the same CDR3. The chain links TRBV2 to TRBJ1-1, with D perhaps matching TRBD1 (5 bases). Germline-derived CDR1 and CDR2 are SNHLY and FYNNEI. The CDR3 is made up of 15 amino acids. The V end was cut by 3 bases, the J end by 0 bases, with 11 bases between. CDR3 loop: CASSEGRGLNTEAFF. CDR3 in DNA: TGTGCCAGCAGTGAGGGAAGGGGCCTGAACACTGAAGCTTTCTTT.

Here the CDR3 DNA reads TGTGCCAGCAGATCGGCGGGAAAAACCTACGAGCAGTACTTC. Protein product: CASRSAGKTYEQYF. The chain combines TRBV6-5 with TRBJ2-7; the D gene is possibly TRBD2 (6 bases). The CDR3 has 14 amino acids. Germline V CDR1 and CDR2: MNHEY, SVGAGI. Trimming removed 6 bases from V and 2 bases from J, with 14 bases in between.

The CDR3 region has the DNA TGTGCCAGCAGCCTGGGACCCAGCTCTGGAAACACCATATATTTT. Translation: CASSLGPSSGNTIYF. The rearrangement joins TRBV14 to TRBJ1-3; TRBD1 might be the D (5 bases). The germline V gene has CDR1 SGHDN and CDR2 FVKESK. The CDR3 extends over 15 amino acids. V was clipped by 4 bases and J by 0 bases, with 10 bases between them.

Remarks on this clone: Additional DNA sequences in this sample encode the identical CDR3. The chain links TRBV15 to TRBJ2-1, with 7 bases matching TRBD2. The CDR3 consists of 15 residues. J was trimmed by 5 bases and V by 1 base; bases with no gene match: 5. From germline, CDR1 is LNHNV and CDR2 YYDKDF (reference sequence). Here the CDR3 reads CATSRGGRAHNEQFF. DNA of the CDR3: TGTGCCACCAGCAGAGGGGGGAGGGCCCACAATGAGCAGTTCTTC.

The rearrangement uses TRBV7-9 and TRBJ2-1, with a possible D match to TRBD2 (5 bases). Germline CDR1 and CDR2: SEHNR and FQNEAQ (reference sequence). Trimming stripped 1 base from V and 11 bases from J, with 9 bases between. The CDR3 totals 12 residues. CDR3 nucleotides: TGTGCCAGCAGCTTAGACCCGGGGAAGCAGTTCTTC. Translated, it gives CASSLDPGKQFF. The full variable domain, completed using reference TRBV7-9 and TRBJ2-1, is DTGVSQNPRHKITKRGQNVTFRCDPISEHNRLYWYRQTLGQGPEFLTYFQNEAQLEKSRLLSDRFSAERPKGSFSTLEIQRTEQGDSAMYLCASSLDPGKQFFGPGTRLTVL.

The CDR3 nucleotides read TGTGCCAGCAGTTTCGAAGGACAGGGTTTTCAGCCCCAGCATTTT. It yields the protein CASSFEGQGFQPQHF. The rearrangement uses TRBV28 and TRBJ1-5; 8 positions agree with TRBD1. Per the germline V gene, CDR1 is MDHEN and CDR2 is SYDVKM. The CDR3 has 15 amino acids. The V and J ends lost 3 bases and 6 bases, in that order; junction bases with no gene match: 7.

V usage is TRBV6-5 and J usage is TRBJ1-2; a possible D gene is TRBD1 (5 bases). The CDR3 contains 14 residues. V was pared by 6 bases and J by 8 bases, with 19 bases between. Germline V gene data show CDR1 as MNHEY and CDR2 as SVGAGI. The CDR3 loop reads CASSSGAKIGGYTF. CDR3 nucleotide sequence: TGTGCCAGCAGCTCCGGGGCGAAAATCGGGGGCTACACCTTC.

DNA of the CDR3: TGCGCCAGCAGCTTGGTTAGACAGGGGGGTCTGGAGACCCAGTACTTC. It specifies CASSLVRQGGLETQYF. The chain is built from TRBV5-1 and TRBJ2-5, with 9 bases identical to TRBD1. There are 16 residues in the CDR3. The V gene end was trimmed by 0 bases and the J gene end by 5 bases; junction bases not matched to a gene: 8. Germline CDR1 reads SGHRS; CDR2 reads YFSETQ.

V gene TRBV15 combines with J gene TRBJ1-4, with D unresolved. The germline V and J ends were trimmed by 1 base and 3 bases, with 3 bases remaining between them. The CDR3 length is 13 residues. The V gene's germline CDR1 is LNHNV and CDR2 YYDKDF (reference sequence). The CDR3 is CATSRGSNEKLFF. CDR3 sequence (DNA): TGTGCCACCAGCAGAGGTTCTAATGAAAAACTGTTTTTT.

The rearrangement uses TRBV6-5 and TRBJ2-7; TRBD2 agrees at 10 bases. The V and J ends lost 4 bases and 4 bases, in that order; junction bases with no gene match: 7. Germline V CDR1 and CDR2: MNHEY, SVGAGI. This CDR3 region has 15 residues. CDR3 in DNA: TGTGCCAGCAGTTTGGGGAGGACTAGCGGTTACGAGCAGTACTTC. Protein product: CASSLGRTSGYEQYF.